This T cell receptor (beta chain) emerged from a study of blood T cells in healthy people across ages. CDR1 and CDR2 from the germline V gene are DFQATT and SNEGSKA (reference sequence). Trimming stripped 2 bases from V and 5 bases from J, with 22 bases between. The CDR3 extends over 17 amino acids. A second PCR of 7 to 11 cycles used a sample-barcoded 5' primer and a J-beta primer mix. MiXCR, applied by TCRdb to the 5' RACE reads, yields one record per CDR3 protein. The sample lists 500,000 to 650,000 distinct CDR3 sequences, over 25% occurring once. This clonotype was counted many times. The same specimen was also included in a second study, on T cells of mothers and their children. That paper adds: For cDNA synthesis, the complete extracted RNA was used (around 1.5 ug per 15 ul). Sequencing got over 10 million TCR beta CDR3 reads from each mother and approximately 3 million from each child. Related mother-child pairs showed slightly higher but non-significant overlap than unrelated pairs.

The chain joins TRBV20-1 to TRBJ2-1; maybe TRBD1 (6 bases). Sequencing was performed on blood. This TCR was recovered from a boy aged 2 to 10 in good health. The CDR3 bases are TGCAGTGCTAGATCGGACAGCCTTTACGGGTGGGACAATGAGCAGTTCTTC. Its translation is CSARSDSLYGWDNEQFF.